The T cell receptor (beta chain) described here comes from a study of molecular identifiers for immune sequencing clone quantification. This clonotype was counted only a few times. One entry per CDR3 protein results from TCRdb running MiXCR on the PCR reads. The sample carries around 320,000 distinct CDR3 sequences, about a quarter recorded once. The germline CDR1 and CDR2 sequences are MNHEY and SVGEGT. The CDR3 sequence is 16 residues long. Trimming cost V 7 bases and J 7 bases, with 23 bases left between them. The chain joins TRBV6-2 or TRBV6-3 to TRBJ2-1; D tentatively fits TRBD1 or TRBD2 (6 bases each). The sample comprised naive CD8+ T cells from blood, with Jurkat cell RNA spiked in. Stated subset: FACS-sorted CD8+CD4-CCR7+CD45RA+ naive T cells. The source is a human donor in good health. Some libraries in this study had Jurkat cell RNA spiked in. The CDR3 region is CASISTRGASLNEQFF. The CDR3 DNA is TGTGCCAGCATTTCTACAAGGGGGGCGTCGTTAAATGAGCAGTTCTTC.